This is a list of T cell receptor beta chains from one sample in a study of blood T cell repertoires in COVID-19. Sequencing used immunoSEQ multiplex PCR; TCRdb keeps in-frame clones, though not all of them. The sample contains some 180,000 clones, about 88% of which appear only once. Sequencing used peripheral blood. The receptor source for this set is a man in his fifties or sixties with COVID-19, enrolled during active disease. CDR3s include the opening cysteine and the closing phenylalanine or tryptophan. The D gene is left open where the match is weak. Not every row has a clone size; where given, it reads once, few, many or a size class.

J,D,V,size,DNA,CDR3
TRBJ2-7,TRBD2,TRBV18,-,TGTGCCAGCTCACCATTGGTGGCGGGAGTTGGCTCCTACGAGCAGTACTTC,CASSPLVAGVGSYEQYF
TRBJ2-5,-,TRBV5-4,-,TGTGCCAGCAGCCCTGGCGGGGAAGAGACCCAGTACTTC,CASSPGGEETQYF
TRBJ2-1,TRBD2,TRBV5-4,-,TGTGCCAGCAGCTCCAGACTAGCGGGAGGGCCTGGGAATGAGCAGTTCTTC,CASSSRLAGGPGNEQFF
TRBJ1-5,-,TRBV6-2/TRBV6-3,-,TGTGCCAGCAGTCAGGGTATCGGTCAGCCCCAGCATTTT,CASSQGIGQPQHF
TRBJ1-2,-,TRBV27,-,TGTGCCAGCAGTTTAAAGGCGCTGGGGGCTTACGGTGGCTACACCTTC,CASSLKALGAYGGYTF
TRBJ1-5,-,TRBV5-1,once,TGCGCCAGCAGCGCGGGGACGGGGAGCAATCAGCCCCAGCATTTT,CASSAGTGSNQPQHF
TRBJ1-4,-,TRBV19,-,TGTGCCAGTAGTGAGCTTGTTAATGAAAAACTGTTTTTT,CASSELVNEKLFF
TRBJ1-6,-,TRBV6-5,-,TGTGCCAGTCAAAAAGCGGGGAATTCACCCCTCCACTTT,CASQKAGNSPLHF
TRBJ1-6,-,TRBV3-1/TRBV3-2,few,TGTGCCAGCAGCCAAGTATTTTCAGGGGTACCCCTCCACTTT,CASSQVFSGVPLHF
TRBJ1-1,-,TRBV11-1,-,TGTGCCAGCAGCTCGGGATGGAACACTGAAGCTTTCTTT,CASSSGWNTEAFF
TRBJ2-7,-,TRBV19,-,TGTGCCAGTAGTAGTATCGGGGGGCGCAACCCCTACGAGCAGTACTTC,CASSSIGGRNPYEQYF
TRBJ2-4,TRBD1,TRBV3-1/TRBV3-2,once,TGTGCCAGCAGCCAATCGGGACAGGGGGAAGCCAAAAACATTCAGTACTTC,CASSQSGQGEAKNIQYF
TRBJ1-5,-,TRBV9,-,TGTGCCAGCAGCGCCGGAGGCCCCATGAGCAATCAGCCCCAGCATTTT,CASSAGGPMSNQPQHF